Presented here are 30 T cell receptor beta chains from one specimen sequenced in a study of T cells expressing NK-cell markers. Reprocessing the 5' RACE reads, TCRdb reports a single entry for every CDR3 protein and omits DNA. The listing records 150,000 to 180,000 distinct CDR3 sequences. The sequencing input was blood T cells: a sorted CD56 or NKG2C T cell subset, CD4+ or CD8+ T cells, or bulk PBMC T cells (not recorded which). The receptors shown here come from a woman between 45 and 60 years old in good health.

The chain carries TRBV7-2 and TRBJ2-3; checking the TCRdb D call of TRBD1 is not possible without DNA. Germline values: CDR1 SGHTA, CDR2 FQGNSA. The CDR3 covers 16 residues. CDR3 amino acids: CASSSEDSLGTDTQYF.

The chain links TRBV7-9 to TRBJ2-3; there is no DNA to check the TCRdb D call of TRBD2. The CDR3 is 16 amino acids. From germline, CDR1 is SEHNR and CDR2 FQNEAQ (reference sequence). The chain's CDR3 is CASSTSSSQRADTQYF.

The chain couples TRBV27 to TRBJ1-4; the D call of TRBD1 rests on TCRdb alone, since no DNA is present to check it. Germline V gives CDR1 MNHEY, CDR2 SMNVEV (reference sequence). The CDR3 has 14 amino acids. The CDR3 spells CASSPRAGGEKLFF.

The V gene is TRBV29-1, the J gene TRBJ2-7; without DNA, the TCRdb call of TRBD2 cannot be checked. This CDR3 region has 13 residues. Germline CDR1 reads SQVTM; CDR2 reads ANQGSEA. This chain's CDR3 is CSFGLAGVREQYF.

This clonotype is deemed medium-sized by its frequency. J is TRBJ1-5 and V is TRBV20-1; lacking DNA, the TRBD1 call made by TCRdb goes unchecked. The CDR3 sequence is 18 residues long. Germline CDR1 is DFQATT and CDR2 is SNEGSKA (reference sequence). The CDR3 sequence: CSATSGTDLSYSNQPQHF.

J is TRBJ2-1 and V is TRBV5-1. Germline assignment: CDR1 SGHRS and CDR2 YFSETQ. This CDR3 is built from 12 residues. CDR3 loop: CASSLGSNEQFF.

The V and J genes are TRBV20-1 and TRBJ1-1. CDR1 DFQATT and CDR2 SNEGSKA come from the germline V gene (reference sequence). The CDR3 length is 14 residues. CDR3: CSAREYGLNTEAFF.

The chain is built from TRBV5-1 and TRBJ2-1; lacking DNA, the TRBD2 call made by TCRdb goes unchecked. Per germline, CDR1 SGHRS and CDR2 YFSETQ. This CDR3 contains 17 residues. The CDR3 region is CASSPGTTFKVNNEQFF.

The gene calls are TRBV4-1 and TRBJ1-1; TCRdb gives TRBD1 as the D gene, but with no DNA this cannot be confirmed. CDR3 length equals 13 residues. CDR1 and CDR2 from the germline V gene are MGHRA and YSYEKL. This chain's CDR3 is CASSQVVAQGAFF.

The rearrangement links TRBV28 to TRBJ2-7. Germline assignment: CDR1 MDHEN and CDR2 SYDVKM. The CDR3 length is 13 residues. CDR3 sequence reads: CASSFSGPYEQYF.

The V gene is TRBV7-9, the J gene TRBJ1-1; TCRdb proposes TRBD1, but this gene call is untestable without DNA. This CDR3 is built from 14 residues. The V gene's germline CDR1 is SEHNR and CDR2 FQNEAQ (reference sequence). CDR3 loop: CASSLGRVGTEAFF.

The V gene is TRBV11-2, the J gene TRBJ2-3. CDR1 and CDR2 (germline): SGHAT, FQNNGV. The CDR3 is 16 residues long. The CDR3 sequence is CASSLRNQPSTDTQYF.

J is TRBJ2-1 and V is TRBV19. Germline V gene sequence: CDR1 LNHDA, CDR2 SQIVND (reference sequence). The CDR3 consists of 12 residues. The CDR3 is CASSIPYNEQFF. Full variable domain (missing parts from reference TRBV19 and TRBJ2-1): DGGITQSPKYLFRKEGQNVTLSCEQNLNHDAMYWYRQDPGQGLRLIYYSQIVNDFQKGDIAEGYSVSREKKESFPLTVTSAQKNPTAFYLCASSIPYNEQFFGPGTRLTVL.

The rearrangement uses TRBV12-5 and TRBJ1-1. Germline lookup yields CDR1 LGHNT and CDR2 FRNRAP. The CDR3 totals 15 residues. The CDR3 is CASGWGQIMNTEAFF.

This chain uses TRBV7-6 with TRBJ2-7. The CDR3 totals 16 residues. Germline CDR1 is SGHVS and CDR2 is FNYEAQ. The CDR3 loop is CASSLGVGLNTYEQYF.

The V gene is TRBV12-3 or TRBV12-4, the J gene TRBJ1-2. CDR3 length equals 13 residues. The CDR3 loop reads CASGQPANYGYTF.

This chain connects TRBV20-1 to TRBJ2-3; TCRdb outputs TRBD2, but without DNA this stays unchecked. Germline V CDR1 and CDR2: DFQATT, SNEGSKA (reference sequence). The CDR3 runs 17 residues. The CDR3 is CSARDPTSGRVWDTQYF.

This chain connects TRBV28 to TRBJ1-3; absent DNA, TCRdb's TRBD1 call cannot be checked. The CDR3 extends over 14 amino acids. Germline assignment: CDR1 MDHEN and CDR2 SYDVKM. The CDR3: CASGHEGTGNTIYF.

The rearrangement joins TRBV24-1 to TRBJ2-1; TCRdb designates TRBD1, a call that cannot be tested without DNA. Germline CDR1 and CDR2: KGHDR and SFDVKD. This CDR3 is 13 amino acids long. CDR3 in amino acids: CATLGPLYNEQFF.

This sequence joins TRBV12-3 or TRBV12-4 and TRBJ2-1; TCRdb calls TRBD1, which cannot be checked without DNA. This CDR3 has 16 residues. The CDR3 loop is CASSLDGPGGYNEQFF.

This sequence joins TRBV6-2 or TRBV6-3 and TRBJ1-1. CDR1 MNHEY and CDR2 SVGEGT come from the germline V gene. There are 13 residues in the CDR3. The CDR3 spells CASTQRVVTEAFF.

V gene TRBV7-8 combines with J gene TRBJ1-5; the D call of TRBD1 rests on TCRdb alone, since no DNA is present to check it. The CDR3 has 16 residues. CDR1 SGHVS and CDR2 FQNEAQ come from the germline V gene. This CDR3 is CASSLEAGASNQPQHF.

The gene calls are TRBV20-1 and TRBJ2-7; TCRdb indicates TRBD2, and absent DNA this call remains unverified. CDR1 is DFQATT and CDR2 is SNEGSKA in the germline V gene (reference sequence). The CDR3 loop spans 16 amino acids. The chain's CDR3 is CSARDRTSGRVYEQYF.

The chain uses TRBV2 and TRBJ2-7. Germline values: CDR1 SNHLY, CDR2 FYNNEI. The CDR3 is 15 residues long. The CDR3 sequence is CASSEWEGNSYEQYF. The variable domain in full, with the rest retrieved from reference TRBV2 and TRBJ2-7, is EPEVTQTPSHQVTQMGQEVILRCVPISNHLYFYWYRQILGQKVEFLVSFYNNEISEKSEIFDDQFSVERPDGSNFTLKIRSTKLEDSAMYFCASSEWEGNSYEQYFGPGTRLTVT.

The genes are TRBV2 and TRBJ2-1. The CDR3 totals 12 residues. The germline gives CDR1 SNHLY, CDR2 FYNNEI. The CDR3 protein is CASKVEYNEQFF.

The chain combines TRBV19 with TRBJ1-1. Germline V gene sequence: CDR1 LNHDA, CDR2 SQIVND (reference sequence). The CDR3 is 15 amino acids. The chain's CDR3 is CASSIGEGLDTEAFF.

This chain connects TRBV20-1 to TRBJ2-1. This CDR3 has 16 amino acids. Germline lookup yields CDR1 DFQATT and CDR2 SNEGSKA (reference sequence). The CDR3 protein is CSAREMLLGAYNEQFF.

The chain combines TRBV29-1 with TRBJ2-3; TCRdb reports TRBD1, a call that lacks DNA to check it against. The CDR3 spans 14 residues. Germline values: CDR1 SQVTM, CDR2 ANQGSEA. CDR3 amino acids: CSVDEGGNTDTQYF.

V is TRBV4-1 and J is TRBJ1-6; with no DNA, the TCRdb D assignment of TRBD1 cannot be verified. CDR1 is MGHRA and CDR2 is YSYEKL in the germline V gene. The CDR3 totals 15 residues. CDR3 residues: CASSQIDRDDSPLHF.

The chain uses TRBV9 and TRBJ2-1; TCRdb lists TRBD2, though no DNA is available to test this call. The CDR3 runs 18 residues. Germline assignment: CDR1 SGDLS and CDR2 YYNGEE. This CDR3 is CASSPVRLAGVVYNEQFF.